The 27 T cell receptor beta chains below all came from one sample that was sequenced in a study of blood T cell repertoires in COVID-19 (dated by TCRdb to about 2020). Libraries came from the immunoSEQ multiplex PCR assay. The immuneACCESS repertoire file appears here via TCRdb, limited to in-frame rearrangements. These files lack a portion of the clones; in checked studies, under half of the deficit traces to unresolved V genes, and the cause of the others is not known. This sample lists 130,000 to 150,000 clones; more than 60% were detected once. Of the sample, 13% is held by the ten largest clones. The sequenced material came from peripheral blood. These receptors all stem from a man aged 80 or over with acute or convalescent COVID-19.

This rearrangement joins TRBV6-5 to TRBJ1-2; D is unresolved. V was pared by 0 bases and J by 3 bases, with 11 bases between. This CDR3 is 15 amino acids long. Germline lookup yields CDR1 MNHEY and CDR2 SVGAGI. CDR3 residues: CASSYSIGSDYGYTF. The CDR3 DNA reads TGTGCCAGCAGTTACTCGATTGGCAGCGACTATGGCTACACCTTC.

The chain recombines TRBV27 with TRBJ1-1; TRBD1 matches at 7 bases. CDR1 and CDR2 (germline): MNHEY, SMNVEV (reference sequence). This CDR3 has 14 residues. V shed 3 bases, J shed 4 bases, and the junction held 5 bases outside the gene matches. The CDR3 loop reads CASSFGGGFTEAFF. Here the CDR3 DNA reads TGTGCCAGCAGTTTCGGAGGGGGCTTCACTGAAGCTTTCTTT.

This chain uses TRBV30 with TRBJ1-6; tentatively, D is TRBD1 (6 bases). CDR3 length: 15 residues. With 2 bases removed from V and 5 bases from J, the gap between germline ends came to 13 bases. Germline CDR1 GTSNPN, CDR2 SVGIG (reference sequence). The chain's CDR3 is CAWSSGQGNNSPLHF. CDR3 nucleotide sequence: TGTGCCTGGAGTTCGGGGCAGGGGAATAATTCACCCCTCCACTTT.

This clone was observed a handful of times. As DNA, the CDR3 is TGTGCCAGCAGCAATCCCGGGACAGGGGCTGTTGATGAAGCTTTCTTT. Encoded protein: CASSNPGTGAVDEAFF. This rearrangement joins TRBV6-2 or TRBV6-3 to TRBJ1-1; 10 bases line up with TRBD1. The length of the CDR3 is 16 residues. J gave up 7 bases and V 6 bases, and 14 bases lay outside the gene matches. Germline V CDR1 and CDR2: MNHEY, SVGEGT.

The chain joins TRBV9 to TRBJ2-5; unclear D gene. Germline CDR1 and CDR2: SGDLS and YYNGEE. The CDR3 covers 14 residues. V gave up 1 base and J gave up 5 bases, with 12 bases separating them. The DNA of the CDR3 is TGTGCCAGCAGCGTACGTCTCAACGGGGAGACCCAGTACTTC. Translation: CASSVRLNGETQYF.

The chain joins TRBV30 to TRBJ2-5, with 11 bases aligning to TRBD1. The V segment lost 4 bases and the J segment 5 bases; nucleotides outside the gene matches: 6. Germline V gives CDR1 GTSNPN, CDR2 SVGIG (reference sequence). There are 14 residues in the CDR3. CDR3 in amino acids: CAWTGQGVPETQYF. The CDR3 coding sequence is TGTGCCTGGACGGGACAGGGGGTCCCCGAGACCCAGTACTTC. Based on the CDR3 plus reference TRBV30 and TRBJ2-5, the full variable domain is SQTIHQWPATLVQPVGSPLSLECTVEGTSNPNLYWYRQAAGRGLQLLFYSVGIGQISSEVPQNLSASRPQDRQFILSSKKLLLSDSGFYLCAWTGQGVPETQYFGPGTRLLVL.

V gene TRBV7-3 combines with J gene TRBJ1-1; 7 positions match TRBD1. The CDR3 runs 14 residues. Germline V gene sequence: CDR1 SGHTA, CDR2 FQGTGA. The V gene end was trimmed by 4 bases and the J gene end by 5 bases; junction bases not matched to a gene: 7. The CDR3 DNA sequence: TGTGCCAGCAGCTATTCAGGGGGTAGTACTGAAGCTTTCTTT. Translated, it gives CASSYSGGSTEAFF.

For the CDR3, the DNA is TGCGCCAGCAGCTTATCGTCCGAAAACATTCAGTACTTC. This encodes CASSLSSENIQYF. V gene TRBV5-1 combines with J gene TRBJ2-4; D not resolved. The germline gives CDR1 SGHRS, CDR2 YFSETQ. V dropped 2 bases and J dropped 5 bases, with 8 bases sitting between them. The CDR3 is 13 residues long.

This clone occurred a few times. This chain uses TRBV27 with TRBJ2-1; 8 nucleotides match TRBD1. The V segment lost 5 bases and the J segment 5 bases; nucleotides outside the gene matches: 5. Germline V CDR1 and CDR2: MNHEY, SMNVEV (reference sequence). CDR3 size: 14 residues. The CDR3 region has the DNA TGTGCCAGCAGTGGGACAGGTTGGAACAATGAGCAGTTCTTC. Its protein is CASSGTGWNNEQFF.

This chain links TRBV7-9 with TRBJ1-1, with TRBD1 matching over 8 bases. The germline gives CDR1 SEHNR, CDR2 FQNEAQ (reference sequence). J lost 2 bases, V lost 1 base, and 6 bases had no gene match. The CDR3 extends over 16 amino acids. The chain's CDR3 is CASSLEGTGGNTEAFF. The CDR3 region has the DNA TGTGCCAGCAGCTTAGAAGGGACAGGCGGTAACACTGAAGCTTTCTTT.

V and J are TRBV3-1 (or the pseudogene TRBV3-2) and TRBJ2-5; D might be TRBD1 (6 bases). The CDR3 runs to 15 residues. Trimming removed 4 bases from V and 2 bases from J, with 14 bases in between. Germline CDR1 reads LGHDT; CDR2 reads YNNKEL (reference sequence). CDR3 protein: CASSRLGAGQETQYF. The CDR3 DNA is TGTGCCAGCAGCCGCTTGGGGGCCGGTCAAGAGACCCAGTACTTC.

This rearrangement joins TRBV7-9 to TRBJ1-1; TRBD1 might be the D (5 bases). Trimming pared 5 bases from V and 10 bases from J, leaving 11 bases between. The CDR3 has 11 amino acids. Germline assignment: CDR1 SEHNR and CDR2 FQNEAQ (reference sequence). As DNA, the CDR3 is TGTGCCAGCAGCCCTCTCGGGGGAGCTTTCTTT. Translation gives CASSPLGGAFF.

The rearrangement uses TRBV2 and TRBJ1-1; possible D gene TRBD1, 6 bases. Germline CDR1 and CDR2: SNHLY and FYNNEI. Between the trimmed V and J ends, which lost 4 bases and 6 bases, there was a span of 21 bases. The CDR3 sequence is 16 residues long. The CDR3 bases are TGTGCCAGCAGTGTCATGGCAGGGGACTACAGCGCTGAAGCTTTCTTT. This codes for CASSVMAGDYSAEAFF.

CDR3 in amino acids: CASSHSDSAAGGYTF. The CDR3, as DNA: TGTGCCAGCAGCCACTCAGACTCGGCGGCGGGCGGCTACACCTTC. The chain employs TRBV14 and TRBJ1-2, with D unclear. CDR1 is SGHDN and CDR2 is FVKESK in the germline V gene. The CDR3 is 15 amino acids. Trimming stripped 3 bases from V and 8 bases from J, with 19 bases between.

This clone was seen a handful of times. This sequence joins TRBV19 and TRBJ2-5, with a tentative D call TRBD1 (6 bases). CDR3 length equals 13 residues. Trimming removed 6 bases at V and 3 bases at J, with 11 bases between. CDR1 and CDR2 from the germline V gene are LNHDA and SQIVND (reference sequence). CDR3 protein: CASSLNREETQYF. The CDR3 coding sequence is TGTGCCAGTAGCCTGAACAGGGAAGAGACCCAGTACTTC.

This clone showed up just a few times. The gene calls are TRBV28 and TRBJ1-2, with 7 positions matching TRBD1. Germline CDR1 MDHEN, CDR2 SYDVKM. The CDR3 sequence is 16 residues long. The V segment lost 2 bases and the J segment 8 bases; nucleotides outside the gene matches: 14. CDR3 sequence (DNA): TGTGCCAGCAGTTTACCTGCCACAGGGGAAGGTCGCGGCTACACCTTC. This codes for CASSLPATGEGRGYTF.

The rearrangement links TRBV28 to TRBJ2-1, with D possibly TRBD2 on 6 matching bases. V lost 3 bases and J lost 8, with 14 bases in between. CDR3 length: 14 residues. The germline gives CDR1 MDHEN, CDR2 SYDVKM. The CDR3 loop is CASSLVMGGYEQFF. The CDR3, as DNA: TGTGCCAGCAGTTTGGTAATGGGGGGTTATGAGCAGTTCTTC.

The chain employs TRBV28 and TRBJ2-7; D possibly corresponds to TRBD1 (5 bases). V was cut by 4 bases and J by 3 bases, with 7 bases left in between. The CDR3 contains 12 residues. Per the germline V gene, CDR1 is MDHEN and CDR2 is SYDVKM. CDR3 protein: CASSSDSYEQYF. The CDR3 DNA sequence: TGTGCCAGCAGTTCCGACAGCTACGAGCAGTACTTC.

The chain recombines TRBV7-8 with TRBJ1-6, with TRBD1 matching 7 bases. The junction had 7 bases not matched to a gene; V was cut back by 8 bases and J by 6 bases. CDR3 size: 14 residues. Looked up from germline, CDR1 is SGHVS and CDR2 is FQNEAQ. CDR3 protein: CASARGAANSPLHF. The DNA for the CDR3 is TGTGCCAGCGCCAGGGGGGCCGCTAATTCACCCCTCCACTTT.

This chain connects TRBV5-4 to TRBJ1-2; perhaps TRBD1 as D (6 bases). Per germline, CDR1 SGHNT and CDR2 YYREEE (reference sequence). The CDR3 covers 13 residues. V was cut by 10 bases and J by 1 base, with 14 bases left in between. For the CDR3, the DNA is TGTGCCGTCTCGGACAGAATTAACTATGGCTACACCTTC. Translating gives CAVSDRINYGYTF.

This CDR3 is CASSTRGAQADTQYF. Here the CDR3 DNA reads TGTGCCAGTAGTACCCGCGGGGCCCAGGCAGATACGCAGTATTTT. The chain has TRBV19 and TRBJ2-3; TRBD2 is a possible D gene (6 bases). The germline V and J ends were trimmed by 4 bases and 4 bases, with 15 bases remaining between them. The germline CDR1 and CDR2 sequences are LNHDA and SQIVND (reference sequence). The CDR3 contains 15 residues.

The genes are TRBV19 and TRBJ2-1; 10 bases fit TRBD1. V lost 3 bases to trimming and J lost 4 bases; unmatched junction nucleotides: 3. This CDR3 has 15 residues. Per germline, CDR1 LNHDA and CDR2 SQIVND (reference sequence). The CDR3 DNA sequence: TGTGCCAGTAGTATGGACAGGGGGGGGTACAATGAGCAGTTCTTC. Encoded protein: CASSMDRGGYNEQFF.

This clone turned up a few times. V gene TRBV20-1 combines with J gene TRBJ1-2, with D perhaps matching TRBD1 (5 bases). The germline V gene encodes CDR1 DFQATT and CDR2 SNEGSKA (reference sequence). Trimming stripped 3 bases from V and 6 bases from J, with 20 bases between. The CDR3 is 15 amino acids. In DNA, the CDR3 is TGCAGTGCTAGTGGTGTCGACAGATTGCGAAATGGCTACACCTTC. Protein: CSASGVDRLRNGYTF.

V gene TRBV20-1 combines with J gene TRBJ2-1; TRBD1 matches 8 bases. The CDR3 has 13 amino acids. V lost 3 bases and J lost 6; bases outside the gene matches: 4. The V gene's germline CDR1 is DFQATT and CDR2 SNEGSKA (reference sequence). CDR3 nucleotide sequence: TGCAGTGCTAGTGGTGACAGGGGCAATGAGCAGTTCTTC. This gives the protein CSASGDRGNEQFF.

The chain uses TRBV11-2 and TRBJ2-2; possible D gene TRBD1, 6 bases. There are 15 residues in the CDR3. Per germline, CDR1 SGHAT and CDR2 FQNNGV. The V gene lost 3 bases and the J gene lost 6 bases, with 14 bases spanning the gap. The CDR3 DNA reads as TGTGCCAGCAGCTTTCTAGGGGGACATCCCGGGGAGCTGTTTTTT. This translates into CASSFLGGHPGELFF.

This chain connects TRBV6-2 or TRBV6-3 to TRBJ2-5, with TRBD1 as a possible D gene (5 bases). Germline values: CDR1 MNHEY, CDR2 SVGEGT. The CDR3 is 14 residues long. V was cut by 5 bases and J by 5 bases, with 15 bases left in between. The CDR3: CASSPTGAPETQYF. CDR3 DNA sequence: TGTGCCAGCAGTCCCACAGGAGCCCCCGAGACCCAGTACTTC.

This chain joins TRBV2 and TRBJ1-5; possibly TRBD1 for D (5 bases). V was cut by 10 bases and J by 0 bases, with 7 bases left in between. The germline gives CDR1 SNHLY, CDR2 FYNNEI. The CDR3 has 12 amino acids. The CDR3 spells CATTDSNQPQHF. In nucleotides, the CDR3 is TGTGCCACGACAGATAGCAATCAGCCCCAGCATTTT.